The clone carrying this TCR beta chain has a single count. Trimming removed 0 bases at V and 1 base at J, with 3 bases between. This CDR3 region has 13 residues. Germline CDR1 and CDR2: SGHTA and FQGTGA. The data stem from a study of control samples from healthy donors and cancer patients. Sequenced by immunoSEQ multiplex PCR; TCRdb stores in-frame clones only, minus some. The data contain over 150,000 clones, roughly 92% of them singletons. This clonotype originated in a woman between 18 and 29 years old in good health. The V gene is TRBV7-3, the J gene TRBJ1-1, with D uncertain. The sequenced material came from blood. CDR3 residues: CASSLTSNTEAFF. CDR3 nucleotides: TGTGCCAGCAGCTTAACGTCGAACACTGAAGCTTTCTTT.